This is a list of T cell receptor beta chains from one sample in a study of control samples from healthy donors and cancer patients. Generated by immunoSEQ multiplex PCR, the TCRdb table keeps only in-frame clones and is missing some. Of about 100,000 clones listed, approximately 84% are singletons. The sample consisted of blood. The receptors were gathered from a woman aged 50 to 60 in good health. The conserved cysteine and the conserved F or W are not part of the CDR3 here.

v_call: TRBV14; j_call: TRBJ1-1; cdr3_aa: ASSQYREAF
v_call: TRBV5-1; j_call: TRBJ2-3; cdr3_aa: ASWLAHDTDTQY
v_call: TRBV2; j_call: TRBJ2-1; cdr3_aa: ASSGRGRGNSYNEQF
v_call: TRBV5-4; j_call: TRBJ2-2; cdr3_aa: ASSQPGQINTGELF
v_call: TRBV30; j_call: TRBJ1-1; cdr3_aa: AWSRTENTEAF
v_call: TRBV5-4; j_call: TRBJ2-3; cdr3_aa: ASSPPSTDTQY
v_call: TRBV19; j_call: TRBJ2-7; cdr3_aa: ASSAGDLVREQY
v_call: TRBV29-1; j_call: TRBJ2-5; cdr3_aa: SVVLLRQGGWVETQY
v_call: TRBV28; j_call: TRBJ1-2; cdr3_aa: ASSDRQGANYGYT
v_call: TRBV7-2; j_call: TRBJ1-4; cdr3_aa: ASSQDRGNEKLF
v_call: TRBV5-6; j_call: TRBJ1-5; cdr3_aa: ASSAVGGNQPQH
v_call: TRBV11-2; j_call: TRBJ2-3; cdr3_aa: ASSLGGRTQY
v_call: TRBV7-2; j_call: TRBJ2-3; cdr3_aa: ASRLLAGSQDTQY
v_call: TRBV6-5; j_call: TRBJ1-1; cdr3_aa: ASSYSGGLEAF
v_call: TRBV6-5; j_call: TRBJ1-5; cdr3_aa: ASSPQWGTNQPQH
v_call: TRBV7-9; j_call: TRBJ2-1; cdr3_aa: ATGNEQF
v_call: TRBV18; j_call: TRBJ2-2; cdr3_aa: ASSTPTLLGGELF